A selection of T cell receptor beta chains follows, all from one sample in a study of cytomegalovirus exposure and HLA in healthy donors. Here immunoSEQ multiplex PCR was the method, and the copy in TCRdb shows in-frame clones only, minus some. Seen here are under 130,000 clones, around 75% observed once, and the top ten hold 6.9%. The sequenced material came from PBMCs. All receptors come from a man aged 30 to 45 in good health and CMV-seropositive. CDR3s include the opening cysteine and the closing phenylalanine or tryptophan. The D gene is left open where the match is weak. A clone size is listed for some rows: how often the clone was seen (once, few, many), or a class if it is expanded.

D gene	V gene	J gene	clone size	CDR3 protein	CDR3 DNA
.	TRBV28	TRBJ1-3	.	CASSPGGDGNTIYF	TGTGCCAGCAGTCCCGGAGGGGATGGAAACACCATATATTTT
TRBD2	TRBV5-1	TRBJ2-5	few	CASSRLAGGRETQYF	TGCGCCAGCAGCCGACTAGCGGGGGGGCGGGAGACCCAGTACTTC
.	TRBV28	TRBJ1-4	.	CASSHPTTNEKLFF	TGTGCCAGCAGCCATCCAACAACTAATGAAAAACTGTTTTTT
TRBD1	TRBV5-1	TRBJ2-7	.	CASSLGTGGHEQYF	TGCGCCAGCAGCTTGGGGACAGGGGGCCACGAGCAGTACTTC
TRBD1	TRBV5-5	TRBJ1-1	.	CASGDSAGQGYTEAFF	TGTGCCAGCGGAGACTCTGCGGGACAGGGGTACACTGAAGCTTTCTTT
.	TRBV5-4	TRBJ2-7	.	CASSSKQGDEQYF	TGTGCCAGCAGCTCCAAACAGGGTGACGAGCAGTACTTC
TRBD1	TRBV6-5	TRBJ1-1	.	CASSSTTGGTEAFF	TGTGCCAGCAGTTCCACGACAGGGGGGACTGAAGCTTTCTTT
TRBD1	TRBV5-1	TRBJ1-2	.	CASSLGQGADGYTF	TGCGCCAGCAGCCTGGGACAGGGGGCAGATGGCTACACCTTC
.	TRBV18	TRBJ1-5	.	CASSSTGYSNQPQHF	TGTGCCAGCTCATCAACAGGCTATAGCAATCAGCCCCAGCATTTT
TRBD1	TRBV9	TRBJ2-3	once	CASSPRTGGTDTQYF	TGTGCCAGCAGCCCCCGGACAGGGGGCACAGATACGCAGTATTTT
TRBD1	TRBV6-6	TRBJ1-5	.	CASSYEDRVQPQHF	TGTGCCAGCAGTTACGAGGACAGGGTTCAGCCCCAGCATTTT
.	TRBV28	TRBJ1-5	.	CASSPLQGRAQPQHF	TGTGCCAGCAGCCCCCTTCAGGGGAGGGCTCAGCCCCAGCATTTT
.	TRBV5-4	TRBJ2-7	once	CASSLAGGTGAYEQYF	TGTGCCAGCAGTCTTGCGGGGGGGACAGGGGCCTACGAGCAGTACTTC
.	TRBV6-5	TRBJ1-1	.	CASSYTGHGNTEAFF	TGTGCCAGCAGTTACACGGGACACGGGAACACTGAAGCTTTCTTT
TRBD1	TRBV6-5	TRBJ1-2	.	CASSGTGTPDTF	TGTGCCAGCTCCGGGACAGGCACCCCTGACACCTTC
TRBD1	TRBV7-9	TRBJ2-5	.	CASSLGGQAETQYF	TGTGCCAGCAGCTTAGGGGGACAGGCGGAGACCCAGTACTTC
.	TRBV11-3	TRBJ2-2	few	CASSQTLRLEPNTGELFF	TGTGCCAGCAGCCAAACGTTGAGGTTGGAGCCGAACACCGGGGAGCTGTTTTTT
TRBD1	TRBV5-1	TRBJ1-1	.	CASSLGTAMNTEAFF	TGCGCCAGCAGCTTAGGGACAGCAATGAACACTGAAGCTTTCTTT
.	TRBV6-4	TRBJ2-2	.	CASSPSGGRTGELFF	TGTGCCAGCAGTCCCTCGGGGGGCCGGACCGGGGAGCTGTTTTTT
.	TRBV4-1	TRBJ2-7	.	CASSPLTGARDEQYF	TGCGCCAGCAGCCCGCTGACAGGTGCCAGGGACGAGCAGTACTTC
.	TRBV7-6	TRBJ2-7	.	CASSLGTPGYEQYF	TGTGCCAGCAGCTTAGGGACACCCGGCTACGAGCAGTACTTC
.	TRBV5-1	TRBJ1-1	few	CASSLMLGTEAFF	TGCGCCAGCAGCCTGATGCTCGGCACTGAAGCTTTCTTT
TRBD1	TRBV18	TRBJ2-5	.	CASSGRAGGPETQYF	TGTGCCAGCTCAGGTCGAGCAGGGGGCCCGGAGACCCAGTACTTC
TRBD2	TRBV4-1	TRBJ2-5	.	CASSPSPGGGEAYQETQYF	TGCGCCAGCAGCCCCTCACCCGGGGGGGGCGAAGCCTACCAAGAGACCCAGTACTTC
.	TRBV6-1	TRBJ1-1	.	CASSDRRQLTEAFF	TGTGCCAGCAGTGATCGAAGACAGTTGACTGAAGCTTTCTTT
.	TRBV5-6	TRBJ1-2	few	CASSFGGIANYGYTF	TGTGCCAGCAGCTTCGGCGGGATAGCTAACTATGGCTACACCTTC
.	TRBV5-4	TRBJ1-2	.	CASSSPQGADYGYTF	TGTGCCAGCAGCTCTCCTCAGGGTGCGGACTATGGCTACACCTTC
.	TRBV5-6	TRBJ2-1	.	CASSLTGRREGVDEQFF	TGTGCCAGCAGCTTGACGGGCCGGAGGGAGGGGGTAGATGAGCAGTTCTTC
.	TRBV5-6	TRBJ1-2	.	CASSSGDYGYTF	TGTGCCAGCAGCTCCGGTGACTATGGCTACACCTTC
.	TRBV15	TRBJ2-1	.	CATRGDISSYNEQFF	TGTGCCACCCGGGGGGACATCAGCTCCTACAATGAGCAGTTCTTC
TRBD2	TRBV5-1	TRBJ2-1	.	CASSLGGLAGGWDEQFF	TGCGCCAGCAGCTTGGGCGGACTAGCGGGGGGATGGGATGAGCAGTTCTTC